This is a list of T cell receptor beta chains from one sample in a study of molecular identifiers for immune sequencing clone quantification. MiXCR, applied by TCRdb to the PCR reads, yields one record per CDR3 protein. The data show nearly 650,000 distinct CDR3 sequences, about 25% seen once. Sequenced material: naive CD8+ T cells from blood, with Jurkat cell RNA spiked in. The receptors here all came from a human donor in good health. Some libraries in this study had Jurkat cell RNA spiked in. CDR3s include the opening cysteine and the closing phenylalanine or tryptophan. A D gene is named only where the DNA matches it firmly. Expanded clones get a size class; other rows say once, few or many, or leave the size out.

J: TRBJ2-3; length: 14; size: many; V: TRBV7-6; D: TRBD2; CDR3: CASSESGISDTQYF; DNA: TGTGCCAGCAGCGAAAGCGGGATTTCAGATACGCAGTATTTT
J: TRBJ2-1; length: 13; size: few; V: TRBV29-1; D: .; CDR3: CSVGGTTYNEQFF; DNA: TGCAGCGTTGGCGGGACGACCTACAATGAGCAGTTCTTC
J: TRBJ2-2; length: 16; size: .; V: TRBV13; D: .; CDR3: CASSLGDRPRTGELFF; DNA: TGTGCCAGCAGCTTAGGCGACCGCCCGCGCACCGGGGAGCTGTTTTTT
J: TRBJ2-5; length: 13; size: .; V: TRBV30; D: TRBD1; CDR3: CAWNRGGPETQYF; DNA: TGTGCCTGGAACAGGGGCGGTCCCGAGACCCAGTACTTC
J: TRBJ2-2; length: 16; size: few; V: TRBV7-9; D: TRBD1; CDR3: CASSPTGGANTGELFF; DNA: TGTGCCAGCAGCCCGACAGGGGGCGCGAACACCGGGGAGCTGTTTTTT
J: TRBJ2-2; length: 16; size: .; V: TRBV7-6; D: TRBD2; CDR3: CASSLLGLADFGELFF; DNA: TGTGCCAGCAGCTTACTAGGGCTAGCGGATTTCGGGGAGCTGTTTTTT
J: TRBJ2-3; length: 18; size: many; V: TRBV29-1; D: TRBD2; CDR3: CSVEDSLAGGFSTDTQYF; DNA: TGCAGCGTTGAAGATTCCCTAGCGGGAGGGTTTAGCACAGATACGCAGTATTTT
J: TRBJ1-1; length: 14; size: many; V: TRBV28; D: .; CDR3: CASSFVEMNTEAFF; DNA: TGTGCCAGCAGTTTCGTGGAGATGAACACTGAAGCTTTCTTT
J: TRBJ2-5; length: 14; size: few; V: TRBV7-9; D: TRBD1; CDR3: CASSFSGTGETQYF; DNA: TGTGCCAGCAGCTTCTCCGGGACAGGCGAGACCCAGTACTTC
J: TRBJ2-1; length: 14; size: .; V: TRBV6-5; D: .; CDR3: CASSYSDTYNEQFF; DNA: TGTGCCAGCAGTTACTCGGACACCTACAATGAGCAGTTCTTC
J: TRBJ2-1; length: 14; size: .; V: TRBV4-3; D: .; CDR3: CASSRVQGVASQFF; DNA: TGCGCCAGCAGCCGAGTCCAAGGGGTAGCTTCTCAGTTCTTC
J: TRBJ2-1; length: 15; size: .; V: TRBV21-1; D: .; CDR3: CASSRAGTGVGEQFF; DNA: TGTGCCAGCAGCAGGGCCGGGACAGGGGTAGGTGAGCAGTTCTTC
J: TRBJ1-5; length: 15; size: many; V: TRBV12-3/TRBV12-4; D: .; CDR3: CASSSQSGVGQPQHF; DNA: TGTGCCAGCAGTTCCCAATCAGGGGTTGGTCAGCCCCAGCATTTT
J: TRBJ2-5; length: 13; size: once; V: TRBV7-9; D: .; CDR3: CASSFGYPEPQYF; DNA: TGTGCCAGCAGCTTCGGCTACCCGGAGCCCCAGTACTTC
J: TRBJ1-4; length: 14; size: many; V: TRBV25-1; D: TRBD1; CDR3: CASSESDRDEKLFF; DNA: TGTGCCAGCAGTGAATCGGACAGGGACGAAAAACTGTTTTTT
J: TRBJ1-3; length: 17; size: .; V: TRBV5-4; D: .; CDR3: CASSRGEGSFSGNTIYF; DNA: TGTGCCAGCAGCAGGGGAGAGGGATCGTTTTCTGGAAACACCATATATTTT
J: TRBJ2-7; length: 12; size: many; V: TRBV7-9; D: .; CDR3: CASSSTEYEQYF; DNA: TGTGCCAGCAGCTCGACAGAGTACGAGCAGTACTTC
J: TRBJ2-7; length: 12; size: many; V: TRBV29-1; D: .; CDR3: CSVLGPLGEQYF; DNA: TGCAGCGTCCTAGGGCCGCTCGGCGAGCAGTACTTC
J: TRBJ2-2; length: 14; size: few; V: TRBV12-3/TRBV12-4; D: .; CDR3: CASSPPTGSGELFF; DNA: TGTGCCAGCAGTCCACCCACGGGGTCCGGGGAGCTGTTTTTT
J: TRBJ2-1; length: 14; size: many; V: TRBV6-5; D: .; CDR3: CASSYSRGHNEQFF; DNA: TGTGCCAGCAGTTACTCGAGGGGCCACAATGAGCAGTTCTTC
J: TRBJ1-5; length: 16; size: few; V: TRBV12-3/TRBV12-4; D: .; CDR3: CASSPGPKDSNQPQHF; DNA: TGTGCCAGCAGTCCCGGGCCAAAGGATAGCAATCAGCCCCAGCATTTT
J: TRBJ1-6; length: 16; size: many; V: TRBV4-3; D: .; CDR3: CASSQDNNRVSSPLHF; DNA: TGCGCCAGCAGCCAAGATAACAACAGGGTGAGTTCACCCCTCCACTTT
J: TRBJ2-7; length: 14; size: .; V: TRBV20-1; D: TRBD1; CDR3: CSARKGQGGSEQYF; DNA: TGCAGTGCTAGGAAGGGACAGGGGGGTTCCGAGCAGTACTTC
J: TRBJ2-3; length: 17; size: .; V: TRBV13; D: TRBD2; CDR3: CASSSSSGGPSTDTQYF; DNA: TGTGCCAGCAGCTCATCTAGCGGGGGGCCTAGCACAGATACGCAGTATTTT
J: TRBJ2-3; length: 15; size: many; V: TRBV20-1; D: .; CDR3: CSAEDGGDSTDTQYF; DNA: TGCAGTGCTGAAGACGGGGGCGACAGCACAGATACGCAGTATTTT
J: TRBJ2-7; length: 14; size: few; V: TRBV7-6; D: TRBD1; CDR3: CASSFGRTGTEQYF; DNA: TGTGCCAGCAGCTTTGGCCGGACAGGGACCGAGCAGTACTTC
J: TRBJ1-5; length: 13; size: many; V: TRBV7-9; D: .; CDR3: CASSPDGYQPQHF; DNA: TGTGCCAGCAGCCCGGACGGTTATCAGCCCCAGCATTTT
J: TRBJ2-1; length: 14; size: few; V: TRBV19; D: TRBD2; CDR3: CASTKLAGDPEQFF; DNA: TGTGCCAGTACCAAACTAGCGGGGGACCCTGAGCAGTTCTTC
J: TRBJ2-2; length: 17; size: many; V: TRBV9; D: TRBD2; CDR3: CASSAGLAGEDTGELFF; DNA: TGTGCCAGCAGCGCCGGTCTAGCGGGGGAGGACACCGGGGAGCTGTTTTTT
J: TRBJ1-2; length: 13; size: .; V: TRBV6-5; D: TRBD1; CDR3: CASSIQGFYGYTF; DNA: TGTGCCAGCAGTATACAGGGGTTCTATGGCTACACCTTC
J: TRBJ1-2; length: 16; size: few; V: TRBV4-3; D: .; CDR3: CASSQGHGGSPYGYTF; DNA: TGCGCCAGCAGCCAAGGGCACGGGGGATCCCCTTATGGCTACACCTTC
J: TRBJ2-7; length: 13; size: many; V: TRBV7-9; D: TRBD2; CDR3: CASSPGLVGEQYF; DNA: TGTGCCAGCAGCCCGGGACTAGTAGGTGAGCAGTACTTC
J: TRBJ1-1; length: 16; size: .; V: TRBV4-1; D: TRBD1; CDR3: CASSHHPGGSYTEAFF; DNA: TGCGCCAGCAGCCATCATCCAGGGGGTTCCTACACTGAAGCTTTCTTT
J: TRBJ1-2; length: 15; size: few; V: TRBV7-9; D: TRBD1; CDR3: CASSFSGTGESGYTF; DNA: TGTGCCAGCAGCTTCTCCGGGACAGGTGAAAGTGGCTACACCTTC
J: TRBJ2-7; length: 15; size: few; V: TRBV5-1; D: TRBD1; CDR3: CASSTGTGSPYEQYF; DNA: TGCGCCAGCAGCACCGGGACAGGGTCTCCCTACGAGCAGTACTTC
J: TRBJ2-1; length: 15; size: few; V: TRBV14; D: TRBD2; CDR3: CASSQWTSGVNEQFF; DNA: TGTGCCAGCAGCCAGTGGACTAGCGGGGTAAATGAGCAGTTCTTC